One sample yielded the 5 T cell receptor beta chains listed below, sequenced in a study of CD8 T cells in ankylosing spondylitis (dated by TCRdb to 2015 to 2018). The library was built by means of 5' RACE. Sequenced using an Illumina HiSeq 2500. The raw public reads went through TCRdb reprocessing: fastp at Q25, MiXCR clone calling, in-frame beta chains kept. Rows with one shared CDR3 protein collapse into an entry with the most common genes and DNA. A total of tens of thousands of distinct CDR3 sequences appear in this sample, roughly 6.2% of them only once. 5% of the sample belongs to the ten largest clones. Specimen: synovial fluid, either unsorted or a sorted T cell fraction (not recorded which). The receptor source for this set is a male donor with ankylosing spondylitis.

This clonotype was seen repeatedly, ten times or more. This sequence joins TRBV4-2 and TRBJ2-1; 7 bases agree with TRBD1. CDR1 LGHNA and CDR2 YNFKEQ come from the germline V gene. V dropped 4 bases and J dropped 0; count of bases not matched to a gene: 6. This CDR3 has 16 residues. This chain's CDR3 is CASSPRGQSSYNEQFF. The CDR3, as DNA: TGTGCCAGCAGCCCGAGGGGGCAGAGCTCCTACAATGAGCAGTTCTTC.

In its sample, this clonotype was seen many times. V and J are TRBV2 and TRBJ2-5, with 7 nucleotides matching TRBD1. The CDR3 runs to 15 residues. Trimming removed 3 bases from V and 5 bases from J; junction bases left unmatched: 9. Germline lookup yields CDR1 SNHLY and CDR2 FYNNEI. CDR3 sequence reads: CASSDRRQGRETQYF. The CDR3 DNA follows: TGTGCCAGCAGTGACCGCCGACAGGGAAGGGAGACCCAGTACTTC. Filled out from reference TRBV2 and TRBJ2-5, the complete variable domain reads EPEVTQTPSHQVTQMGQEVILRCVPISNHLYFYWYRQILGQKVEFLVSFYNNEISEKSEIFDDQFSVERPDGSNFTLKIRSTKLEDSAMYFCASSDRRQGRETQYFGPGTRLLVL.

There are many counts of this clonotype. The gene calls are TRBV6-2 or TRBV6-3 and TRBJ2-1; 10 bases align to TRBD2. Germline-derived CDR1 and CDR2 are MNHEY and SVGEGT. This CDR3 has 17 amino acids. Losses at the gene ends were 0 bases for V and 4 bases for J; bases not matched to a gene: 6. The CDR3 sequence is CASSYSPTSGIYNEQFF. As DNA, the CDR3 is TGTGCCAGCAGTTACTCACCAACTAGCGGGATTTACAATGAGCAGTTCTTC.

In this sample, this clonotype turned up many times. CDR3 amino acids: CASSHPTSGKSYEQYF. The CDR3 DNA sequence: TGTGCCAGCAGTCATCCGACTAGCGGGAAGTCCTACGAGCAGTACTTC. This sequence joins TRBV6-2 or TRBV6-3 and TRBJ2-7; 11 nucleotides agree with TRBD2. The V segment lost 5 bases and the J segment 1 base; nucleotides outside the gene matches: 7. Germline lookup yields CDR1 MNHEY and CDR2 SVGEGT. The CDR3 has 16 residues.

This clonotype was counted many times. The chain carries TRBV29-1 and TRBJ1-4; a weak D match, TRBD1 (5 bases). This CDR3 is 14 amino acids long. Trimming took 5 bases from V and 3 from J, leaving 13 bases between them. Germline CDR1 SQVTM, CDR2 ANQGSEA. The CDR3 coding sequence is TGCAGCGTTTTATCGGACACCTCTAATGAAAAACTGTTTTTT. Its translation is CSVLSDTSNEKLFF.